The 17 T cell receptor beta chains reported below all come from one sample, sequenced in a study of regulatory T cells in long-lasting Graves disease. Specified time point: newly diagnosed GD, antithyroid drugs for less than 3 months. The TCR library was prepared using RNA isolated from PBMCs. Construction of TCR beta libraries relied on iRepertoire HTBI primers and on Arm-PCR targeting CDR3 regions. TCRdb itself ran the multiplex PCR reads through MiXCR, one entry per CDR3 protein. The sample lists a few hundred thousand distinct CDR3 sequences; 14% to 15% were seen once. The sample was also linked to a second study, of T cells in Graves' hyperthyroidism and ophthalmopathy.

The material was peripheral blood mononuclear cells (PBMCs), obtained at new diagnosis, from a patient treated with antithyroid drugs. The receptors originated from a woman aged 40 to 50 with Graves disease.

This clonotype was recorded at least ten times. CDR3 nucleotide sequence: TGTGCCAGCAGTTTTTACAGGGGCACCGGGGAGCTGTTTTTT. The encoded protein is CASSFYRGTGELFF. The rearrangement links TRBV27 to TRBJ2-2, with TRBD1 identical over 7 bases. With 3 bases clipped from V and 4 bases from J, the junction kept 2 bases outside the gene matches. Germline CDR1 MNHEY, CDR2 SMNVEV (reference sequence). The CDR3 covers 14 residues.

The DNA of the CDR3 is TGCGCCAGCAGCCAATCAGGGACCCTCCCGGTCCAGTACTTC. This translates into CASSQSGTLPVQYF. V and J are TRBV4-3 and TRBJ2-5; either TRBD1 or TRBD2 may supply D (5 bases each). Trimming took off 2 bases at V and 10 bases at J, with 17 bases between the two ends. The CDR3 is 14 amino acids. In germline, CDR1 is LGHNA, CDR2 YSLEER.

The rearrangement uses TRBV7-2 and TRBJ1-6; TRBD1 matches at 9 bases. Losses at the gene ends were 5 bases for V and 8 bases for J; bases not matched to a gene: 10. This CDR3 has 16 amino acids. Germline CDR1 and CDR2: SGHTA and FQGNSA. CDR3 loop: CASSPDVGTGYSPLHF. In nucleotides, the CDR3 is TGTGCCAGCAGCCCCGACGTGGGGACAGGGTATTCACCCCTCCACTTT. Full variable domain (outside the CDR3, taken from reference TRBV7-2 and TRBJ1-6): GAGVSQSPSNKVTEKGKDVELRCDPISGHTALYWYRQSLGQGLEFLIYFQGNSAPDKSGLPSDRFSAERTGGSVSTLTIQRTQQEDSAVYLCASSPDVGTGYSPLHFGNGTRLTVT.

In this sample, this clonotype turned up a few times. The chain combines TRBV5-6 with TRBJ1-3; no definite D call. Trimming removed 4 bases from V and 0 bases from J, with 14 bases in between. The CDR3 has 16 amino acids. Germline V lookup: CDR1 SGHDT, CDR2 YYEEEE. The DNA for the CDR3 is TGTGCCAGCAGCCCGACCCGGTGGCTCTCTGGAAACACCATATATTTT. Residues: CASSPTRWLSGNTIYF. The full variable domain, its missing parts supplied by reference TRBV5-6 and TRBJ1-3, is DAGVTQSPTHLIKTRGQQVTLRCSPKSGHDTVSWYQQALGQGPQFIFQYYEEEERQRGNFPDRFSGHQFPNYSSELNVNALLLGDSALYLCASSPTRWLSGNTIYFGEGSWLTVV.

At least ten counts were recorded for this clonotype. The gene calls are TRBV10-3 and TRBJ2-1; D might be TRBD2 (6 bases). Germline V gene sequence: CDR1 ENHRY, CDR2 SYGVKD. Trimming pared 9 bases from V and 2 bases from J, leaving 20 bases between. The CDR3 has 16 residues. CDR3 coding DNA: TGTGCCATTACGGGAGCCCCCAGCCCTCCCTACAATGAGCAGTTCTTC. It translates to CAITGAPSPPYNEQFF.

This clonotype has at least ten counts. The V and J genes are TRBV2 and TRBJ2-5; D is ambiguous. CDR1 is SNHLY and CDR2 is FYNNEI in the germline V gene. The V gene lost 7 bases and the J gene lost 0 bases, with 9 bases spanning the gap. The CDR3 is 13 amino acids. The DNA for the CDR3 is TGTGCCAGCATTCCCAGCCACCAAGAGACCCAGTACTTC. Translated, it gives CASIPSHQETQYF.

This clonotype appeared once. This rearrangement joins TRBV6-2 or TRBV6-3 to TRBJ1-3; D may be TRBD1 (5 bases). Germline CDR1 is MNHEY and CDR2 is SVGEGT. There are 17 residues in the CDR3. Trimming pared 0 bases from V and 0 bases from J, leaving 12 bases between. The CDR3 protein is CASSYSSRAGSGNTIYF. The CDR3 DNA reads TGTGCCAGCAGTTACTCGAGCAGGGCTGGCTCTGGAAACACCATATATTTT.

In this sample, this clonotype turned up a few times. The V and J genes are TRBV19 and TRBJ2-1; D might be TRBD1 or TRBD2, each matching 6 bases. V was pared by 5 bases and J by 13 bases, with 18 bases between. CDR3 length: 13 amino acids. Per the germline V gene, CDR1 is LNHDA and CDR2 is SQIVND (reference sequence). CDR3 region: CASSPRTGASQFF. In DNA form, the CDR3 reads TGTGCCAGTAGTCCACGAACGGGGGCCTCTCAGTTCTTC.

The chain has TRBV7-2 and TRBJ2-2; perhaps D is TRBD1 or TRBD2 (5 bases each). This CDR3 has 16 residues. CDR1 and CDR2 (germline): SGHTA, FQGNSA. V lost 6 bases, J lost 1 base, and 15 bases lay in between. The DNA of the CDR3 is TGTGCCAGCAGTTACCCGGGACGGTGGAACACCGGGGAGCTGTTTTTT. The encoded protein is CASSYPGRWNTGELFF.

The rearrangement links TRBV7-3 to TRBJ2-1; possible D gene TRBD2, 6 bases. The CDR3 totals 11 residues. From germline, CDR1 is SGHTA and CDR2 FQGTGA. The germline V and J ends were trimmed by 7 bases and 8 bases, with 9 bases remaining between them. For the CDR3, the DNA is TGTGCCAGCAAAACGGGGGATGAGCAGTTCTTC. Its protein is CASKTGDEQFF.

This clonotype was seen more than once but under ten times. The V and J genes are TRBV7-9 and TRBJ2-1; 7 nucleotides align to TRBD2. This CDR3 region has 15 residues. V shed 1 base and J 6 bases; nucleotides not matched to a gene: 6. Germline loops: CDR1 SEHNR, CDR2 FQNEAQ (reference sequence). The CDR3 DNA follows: TGTGCCAGCAGCTTAGGGGACTACACACCCAATGAGCAGTTCTTC. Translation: CASSLGDYTPNEQFF.

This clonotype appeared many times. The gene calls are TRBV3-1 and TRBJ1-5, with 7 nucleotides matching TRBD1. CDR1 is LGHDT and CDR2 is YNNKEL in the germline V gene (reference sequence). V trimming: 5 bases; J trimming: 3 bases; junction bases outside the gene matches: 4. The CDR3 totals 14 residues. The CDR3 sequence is CASSRGLNNQPQHF. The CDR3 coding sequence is TGTGCCAGCAGCAGGGGGCTGAACAATCAGCCCCAGCATTTT.

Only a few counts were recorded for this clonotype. CDR3 nucleotide sequence: TGTGCCAGTAGTATAACCCCGGGTGAGCAGTTCTTC. Amino acid sequence: CASSITPGEQFF. This sequence joins TRBV19 and TRBJ2-1; D is uncertain. The CDR3 sequence is 12 residues long. The V gene lost 2 bases and the J gene lost 9 bases, with 8 bases spanning the gap. CDR1 and CDR2 (germline): LNHDA, SQIVND (reference sequence).

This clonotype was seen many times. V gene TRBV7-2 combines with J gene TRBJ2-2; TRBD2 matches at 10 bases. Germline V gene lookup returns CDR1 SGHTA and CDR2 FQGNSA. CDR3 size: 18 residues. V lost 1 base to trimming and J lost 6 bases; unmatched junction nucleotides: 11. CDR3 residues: CASSLVSLAGAQAGELFF. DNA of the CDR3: TGTGCCAGCAGCTTAGTAAGCCTAGCGGGAGCGCAGGCCGGGGAGCTGTTTTTT.

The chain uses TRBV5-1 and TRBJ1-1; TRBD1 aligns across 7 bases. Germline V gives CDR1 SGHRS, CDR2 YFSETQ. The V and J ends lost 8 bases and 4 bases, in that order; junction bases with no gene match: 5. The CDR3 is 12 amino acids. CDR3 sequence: CASRDSLTEAFF. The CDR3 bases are TGCGCCAGTAGGGACAGCCTCACTGAAGCTTTCTTT.

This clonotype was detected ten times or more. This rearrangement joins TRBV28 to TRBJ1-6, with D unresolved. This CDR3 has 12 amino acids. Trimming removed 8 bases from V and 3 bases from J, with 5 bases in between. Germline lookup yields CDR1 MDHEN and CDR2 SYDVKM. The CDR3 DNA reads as TGTGCCAGCGCAGACTATAATTCACCCCTCCACTTT. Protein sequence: CASADYNSPLHF.

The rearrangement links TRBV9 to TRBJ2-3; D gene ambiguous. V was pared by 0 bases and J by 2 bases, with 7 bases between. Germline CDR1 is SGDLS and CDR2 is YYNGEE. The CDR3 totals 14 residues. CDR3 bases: TGTGCCAGCAGCGTAGCGGTTAACACAGATACGCAGTATTTT. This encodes CASSVAVNTDTQYF.